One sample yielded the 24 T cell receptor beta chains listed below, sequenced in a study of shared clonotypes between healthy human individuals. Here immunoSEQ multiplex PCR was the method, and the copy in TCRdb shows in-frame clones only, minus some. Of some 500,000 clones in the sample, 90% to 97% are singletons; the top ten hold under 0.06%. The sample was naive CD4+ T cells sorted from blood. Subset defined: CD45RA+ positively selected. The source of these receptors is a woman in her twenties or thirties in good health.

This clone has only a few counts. In DNA, the CDR3 is TGTGCCAGCAGCCATTCCGGGACACCGCTCTCACCCCAGCATTTT. Protein product: CASSHSGTPLSPQHF. The rearrangement joins TRBV7-9 to TRBJ1-5; perhaps TRBD1 as D (6 bases). The germline gives CDR1 SEHNR, CDR2 FQNEAQ (reference sequence). The CDR3 runs 15 residues. Trimming cost V 5 bases and J 10 bases, with 21 bases left between them.

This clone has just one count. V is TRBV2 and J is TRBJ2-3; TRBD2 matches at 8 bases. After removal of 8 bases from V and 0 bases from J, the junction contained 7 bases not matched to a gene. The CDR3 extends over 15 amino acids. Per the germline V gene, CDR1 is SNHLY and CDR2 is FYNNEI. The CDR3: CASRLAIPSTDTQYF. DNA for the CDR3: TGTGCCAGCCGACTAGCGATACCTAGCACAGATACGCAGTATTTT. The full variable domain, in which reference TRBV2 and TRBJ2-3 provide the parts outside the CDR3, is EPEVTQTPSHQVTQMGQEVILRCVPISNHLYFYWYRQILGQKVEFLVSFYNNEISEKSEIFDDQFSVERPDGSNFTLKIRSTKLEDSAMYFCASRLAIPSTDTQYFGPGTRLTVL.

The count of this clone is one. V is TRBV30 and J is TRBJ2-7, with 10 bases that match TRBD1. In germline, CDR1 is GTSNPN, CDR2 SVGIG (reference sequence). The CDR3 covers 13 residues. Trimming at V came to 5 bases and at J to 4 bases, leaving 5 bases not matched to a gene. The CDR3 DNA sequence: TGTGCCTGGTTGACAGGGGGCGGGTACGAGCAGTACTTC. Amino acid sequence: CAWLTGGGYEQYF. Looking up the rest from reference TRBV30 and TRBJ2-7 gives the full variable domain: SQTIHQWPATLVQPVGSPLSLECTVEGTSNPNLYWYRQAAGRGLQLLFYSVGIGQISSEVPQNLSASRPQDRQFILSSKKLLLSDSGFYLCAWLTGGGYEQYFGPGTRLTVT.

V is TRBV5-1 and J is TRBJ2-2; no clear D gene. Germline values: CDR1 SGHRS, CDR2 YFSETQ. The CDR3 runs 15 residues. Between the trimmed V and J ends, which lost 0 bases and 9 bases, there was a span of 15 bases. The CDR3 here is CASSLAGSRERELFF. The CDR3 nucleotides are TGCGCCAGCAGCTTGGCCGGATCTAGGGAACGGGAGCTGTTTTTT.

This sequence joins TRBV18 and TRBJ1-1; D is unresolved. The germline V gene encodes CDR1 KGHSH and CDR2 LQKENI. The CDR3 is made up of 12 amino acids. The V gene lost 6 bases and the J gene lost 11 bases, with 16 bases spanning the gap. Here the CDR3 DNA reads TGTGCCAGCTCCCAAGATCTGGGGTTGGCTTTCTTT. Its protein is CASSQDLGLAFF.

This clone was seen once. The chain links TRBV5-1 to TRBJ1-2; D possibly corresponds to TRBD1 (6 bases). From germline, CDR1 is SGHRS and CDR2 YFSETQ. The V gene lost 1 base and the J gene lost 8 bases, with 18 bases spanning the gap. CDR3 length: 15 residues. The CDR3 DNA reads TGCGCCAGCAGCTTGACACAGGGAGAGGTTGGGGGCTACACCTTC. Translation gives CASSLTQGEVGGYTF.

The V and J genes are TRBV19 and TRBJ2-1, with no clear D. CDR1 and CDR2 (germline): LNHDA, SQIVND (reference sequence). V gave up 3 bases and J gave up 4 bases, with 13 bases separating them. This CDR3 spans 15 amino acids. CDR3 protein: CASSIGLGFYNEQFF. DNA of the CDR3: TGTGCCAGTAGTATTGGGTTGGGATTTTACAATGAGCAGTTCTTC. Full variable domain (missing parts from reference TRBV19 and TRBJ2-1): DGGITQSPKYLFRKEGQNVTLSCEQNLNHDAMYWYRQDPGQGLRLIYYSQIVNDFQKGDIAEGYSVSREKKESFPLTVTSAQKNPTAFYLCASSIGLGFYNEQFFGPGTRLTVL.

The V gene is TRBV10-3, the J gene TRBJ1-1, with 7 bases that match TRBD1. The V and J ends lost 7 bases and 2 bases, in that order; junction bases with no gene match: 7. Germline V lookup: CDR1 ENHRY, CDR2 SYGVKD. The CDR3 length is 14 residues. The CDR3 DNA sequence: TGTGCCATCACCGGTGACAGGGCTAACACTGAAGCTTTCTTT. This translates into CAITGDRANTEAFF.

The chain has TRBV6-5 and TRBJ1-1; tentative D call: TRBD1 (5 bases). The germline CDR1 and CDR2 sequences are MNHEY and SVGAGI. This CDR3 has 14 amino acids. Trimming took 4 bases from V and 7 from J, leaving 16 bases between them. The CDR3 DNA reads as TGTGCCAGCAGTTCACCTAGGGGTTTACGTGAAGCTTTCTTT. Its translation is CASSSPRGLREAFF.

The CDR3 here is CASSIPGQGLFFNEKLFF. CDR3 sequence (DNA): TGCGCCAGCAGCATACCGGGACAGGGACTGTTTTTTAATGAAAAACTGTTTTTT. The gene calls are TRBV5-1 and TRBJ1-4; 9 bases fit TRBD1. Trimming took 4 bases from V and 4 from J; bases not matched to a gene: 14. Germline-derived CDR1 and CDR2 are SGHRS and YFSETQ. This CDR3 contains 18 residues.

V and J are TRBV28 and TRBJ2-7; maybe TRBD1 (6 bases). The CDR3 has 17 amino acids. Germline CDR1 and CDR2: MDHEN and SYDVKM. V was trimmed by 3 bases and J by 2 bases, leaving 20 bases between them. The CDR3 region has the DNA TGTGCCAGCAGTTTTAGTTGGGGCACAGGGCAGACCTACGAGCAGTACTTC. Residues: CASSFSWGTGQTYEQYF.

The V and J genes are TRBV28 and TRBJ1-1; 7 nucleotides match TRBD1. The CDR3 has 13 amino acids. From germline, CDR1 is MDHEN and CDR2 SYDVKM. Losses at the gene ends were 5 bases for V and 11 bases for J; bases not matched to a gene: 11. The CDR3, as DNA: TGTGCCAGCAGTCCCGGGACAGTAGGTTTTGCTTTCTTT. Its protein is CASSPGTVGFAFF.

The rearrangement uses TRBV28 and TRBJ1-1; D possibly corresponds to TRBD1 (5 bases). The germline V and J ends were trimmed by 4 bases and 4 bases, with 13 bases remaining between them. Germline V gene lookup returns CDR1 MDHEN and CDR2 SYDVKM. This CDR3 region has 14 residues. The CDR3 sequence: CASSSVSGGTEAFF. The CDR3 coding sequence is TGTGCCAGCAGTTCGGTTTCGGGGGGCACTGAAGCTTTCTTT.

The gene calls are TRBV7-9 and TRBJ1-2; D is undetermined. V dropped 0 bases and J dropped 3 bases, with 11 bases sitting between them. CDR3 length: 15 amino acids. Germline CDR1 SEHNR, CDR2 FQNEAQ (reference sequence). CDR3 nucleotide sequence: TGTGCCAGCAGCTTAGCGGGGAACAGCGACTATGGCTACACCTTC. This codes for CASSLAGNSDYGYTF. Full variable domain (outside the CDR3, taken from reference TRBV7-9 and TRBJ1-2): DTGVSQNPRHKITKRGQNVTFRCDPISEHNRLYWYRQTLGQGPEFLTYFQNEAQLEKSRLLSDRFSAERPKGSFSTLEIQRTEQGDSAMYLCASSLAGNSDYGYTFGSGTRLTVV.

The CDR3 here is CASSSRGNQPQHF. The DNA for the CDR3 is TGTGCCAGCAGTTCCAGAGGCAATCAGCCCCAGCATTTT. The chain couples TRBV6-5 to TRBJ1-5; D gene uncertain. The ends were cut back, 4 bases at V and 2 bases at J, with 6 bases in the middle. The CDR3 covers 13 residues. Germline-derived CDR1 and CDR2 are MNHEY and SVGAGI.

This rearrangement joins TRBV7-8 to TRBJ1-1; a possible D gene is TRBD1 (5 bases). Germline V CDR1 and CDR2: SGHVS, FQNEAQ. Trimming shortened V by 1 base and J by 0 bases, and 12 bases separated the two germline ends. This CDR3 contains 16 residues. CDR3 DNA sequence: TGTGCCAGCAGCTTAGTCGTCGAGGGGATGAACACTGAAGCTTTCTTT. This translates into CASSLVVEGMNTEAFF.

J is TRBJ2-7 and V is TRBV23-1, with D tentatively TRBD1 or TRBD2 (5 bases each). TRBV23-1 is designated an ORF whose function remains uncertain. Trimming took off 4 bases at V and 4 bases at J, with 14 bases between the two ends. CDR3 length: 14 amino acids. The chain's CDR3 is CASSRGTGSYEQYF. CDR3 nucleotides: TGCGCCAGCAGTCGAGGGACGGGCAGTTACGAGCAGTACTTC.

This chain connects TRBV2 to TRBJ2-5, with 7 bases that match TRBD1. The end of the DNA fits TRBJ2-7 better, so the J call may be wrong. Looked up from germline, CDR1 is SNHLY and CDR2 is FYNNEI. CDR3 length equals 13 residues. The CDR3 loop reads CASRDRQTYEQYF. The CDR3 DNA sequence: TGTGCCAGCAGGGACAGGCAGACCTACGAGCAGTACTTC.

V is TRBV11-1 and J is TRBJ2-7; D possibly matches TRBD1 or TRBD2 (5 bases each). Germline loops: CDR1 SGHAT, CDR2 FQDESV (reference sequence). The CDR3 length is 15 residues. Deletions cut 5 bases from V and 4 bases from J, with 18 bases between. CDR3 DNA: TGTGCCAGCAGCGAACCGGGACGTGTGGTTTACGAGCAGTACTTC. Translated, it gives CASSEPGRVVYEQYF.

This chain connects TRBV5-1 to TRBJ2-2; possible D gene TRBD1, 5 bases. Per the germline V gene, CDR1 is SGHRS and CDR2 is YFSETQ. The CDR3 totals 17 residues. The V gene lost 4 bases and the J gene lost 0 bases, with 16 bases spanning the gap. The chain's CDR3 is CASSTETANANTGELFF. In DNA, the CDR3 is TGCGCCAGCAGCACTGAGACAGCGAATGCGAACACCGGGGAGCTGTTTTTT.

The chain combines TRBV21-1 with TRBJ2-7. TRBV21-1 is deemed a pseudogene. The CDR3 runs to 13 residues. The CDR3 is CASSKGVKGEQYF. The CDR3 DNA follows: TGTGCCAGCAGCAAGGGGGTGAAGGGGGAGCAGTACTTC.

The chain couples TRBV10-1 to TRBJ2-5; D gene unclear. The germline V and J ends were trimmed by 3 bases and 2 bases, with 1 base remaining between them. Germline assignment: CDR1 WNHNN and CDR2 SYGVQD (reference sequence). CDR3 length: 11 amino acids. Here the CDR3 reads CASSDQETQYF. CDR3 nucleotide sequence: TGCGCCAGCAGTGATCAAGAGACCCAGTACTTC.

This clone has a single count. For the CDR3, the DNA is TGTGCCAGCAGCTCGGGACAGTCTAGTCTCGGGACTGAAGCTTTCTTT. This sequence encodes CASSSGQSSLGTEAFF. J is TRBJ1-1 and V is TRBV5-4; 7 bases line up with TRBD1. V lost 3 bases and J lost 5; bases outside the gene matches: 13. Germline V gene sequence: CDR1 SGHNT, CDR2 YYREEE (reference sequence). CDR3 length equals 16 residues.

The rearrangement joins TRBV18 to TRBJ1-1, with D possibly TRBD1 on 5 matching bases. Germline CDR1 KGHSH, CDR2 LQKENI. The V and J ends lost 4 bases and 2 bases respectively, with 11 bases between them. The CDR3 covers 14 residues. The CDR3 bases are TGTGCCAGCTCACGCGTGAGGGGTAACACTGAAGCTTTCTTT. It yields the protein CASSRVRGNTEAFF.